This T cell receptor (beta chain) was observed in a study of blood T cells in healthy people across ages. V lost 0 bases and J lost 3, with 8 bases in between. Germline-derived CDR1 and CDR2 are SEHNR and FQNEAQ (reference sequence). There are 14 residues in the CDR3. The second PCR ran about 6 to 11 cycles with a sample-barcoded 5' primer and J-beta primers. Via MiXCR, TCRdb re-called the 5' RACE reads, giving one row per CDR3 protein. The sample has more than 500,000 distinct CDR3 sequences; roughly a quarter are singletons. This sample was shared with a second study, whose subject was T cells of mothers and their children.

Sequencing was performed on blood. This TCR was recovered from a boy younger than 10 in good health. The chain employs TRBV7-9 and TRBJ2-5, with D perhaps given as TRBD1 or TRBD2 (6 bases each). CDR3 amino acids: CASSLARGEETQYF. CDR3 nucleotide sequence: TGTGCCAGCAGCTTAGCGAGGGGGGAAGAGACCCAGTACTTC.